This T cell receptor (beta chain) was captured by sequencing in a study of blood T cell repertoires in COVID-19. As originally analysed: Quantification of nucleated cells was approximated via reference gene primer amplification. The assay was immunoSEQ multiplex PCR, and TCRdb's table has in-frame clones only and misses some. V and J calls and clone size are as listed in that table; D and trimming were resolved from the DNA. The sample yields some 190,000 clones, roughly 83% seen once. Clinical history as reported by participants underpinned cohort assignment. The study counted Cohort 3 donors as recovered given two negative PCRs, clearance, or symptom resolution. This sequence originates from a woman under 40 who had recovered from COVID-19. The source material was PBMCs or T cells enriched from blood (not recorded which).

DNA of the CDR3: TGTGCCAGCTCACCGGAACAGGTTAGCTCTGGAAACACCATATATTTT. Its translation: CASSPEQVSSGNTIYF. The chain couples TRBV18 to TRBJ1-3, with a tentative D call TRBD1 (5 bases). The germline CDR1 and CDR2 sequences are KGHSH and LQKENI. With 3 bases removed from V and 0 bases from J, the gap between germline ends came to 12 bases. The length of the CDR3 is 16 residues.